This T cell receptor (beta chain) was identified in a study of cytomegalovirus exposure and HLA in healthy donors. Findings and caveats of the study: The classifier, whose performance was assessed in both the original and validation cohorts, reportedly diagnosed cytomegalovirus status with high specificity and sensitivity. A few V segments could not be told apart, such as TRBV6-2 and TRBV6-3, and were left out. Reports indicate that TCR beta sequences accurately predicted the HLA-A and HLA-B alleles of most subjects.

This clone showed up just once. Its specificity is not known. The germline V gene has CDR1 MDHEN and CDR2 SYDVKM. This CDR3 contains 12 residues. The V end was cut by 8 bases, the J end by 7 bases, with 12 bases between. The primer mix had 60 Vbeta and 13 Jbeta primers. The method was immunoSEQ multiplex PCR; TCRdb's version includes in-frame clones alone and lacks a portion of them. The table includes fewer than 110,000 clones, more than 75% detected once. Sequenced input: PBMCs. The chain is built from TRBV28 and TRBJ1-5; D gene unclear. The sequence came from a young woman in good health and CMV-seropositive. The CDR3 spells CASSQYGQPQHF. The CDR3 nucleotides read TGTGCCAGCTCCCAGTACGGGCAGCCCCAGCATTTT.